This T cell receptor (beta chain) comes out of a study of graft-versus-host responses after intestinal transplantation. Some clones are missing from TCRdb's copy, which holds only in-frame ones; the method was immunoSEQ multiplex PCR. The repertoire consists of 90,000 to 150,000 clones, with over 85% occurring once and the leading ten covering 0.095% to 0.15%. Germline assignment: CDR1 SGHRS and CDR2 YFSETQ. CDR3 length: 16 residues. After removal of 1 base from V and 1 base from J, the junction contained 7 bases not matched to a gene. Concerning this clone itself: The antigen is not known.

This chain links TRBV5-1 with TRBJ1-1; TRBD1 matches at 7 bases. The sequence derives from a human donor who received an intestinal transplant. The source material was unstimulated CD4+ T cells sorted from spleen or lymph node cells, sampled before intestinal transplant. Here the CDR3 DNA reads TGCGCCAGCAGCTTGTCGAGGGGGCCAGGGAACACTGAAGCTTTCTTT. This encodes CASSLSRGPGNTEAFF. The variable domain in full, completed from reference TRBV5-1 and TRBJ1-1, reads KAGVTQTPRYLIKTRGQQVTLSCSPISGHRSVSWYQQTPGQGLQFLFEYFSETQRNKGNFPGRFSGRQFSNSRSEMNVSTLELGDSALYLCASSLSRGPGNTEAFFGQGTRLTVV.